This entry is about one T cell receptor beta chain. The sample belongs to a study of technical replicates of blood from a handful of donors. This CDR3 is built from 14 residues. Looked up from germline, CDR1 is ENHRY and CDR2 is SYGVKD. Trimming took 3 bases from V and 6 from J, leaving 14 bases between them. Libraries were prepared by immunoSEQ multiplex PCR; TCRdb keeps only in-frame clonotypes and omits some of them. The sample holds around 80,000 clones, 95% to 98% seen once. The clonotype was recovered from a human donor in good health. The sample was T cells isolated from PBMCs. The chain couples TRBV10-3 to TRBJ1-1; D perhaps matches TRBD1 (6 bases). The DNA for the CDR3 is TGTGCCATCAGTGATTCCAACAGGGTCCCTGAAGCTTTCTTT. Protein sequence: CAISDSNRVPEAFF.